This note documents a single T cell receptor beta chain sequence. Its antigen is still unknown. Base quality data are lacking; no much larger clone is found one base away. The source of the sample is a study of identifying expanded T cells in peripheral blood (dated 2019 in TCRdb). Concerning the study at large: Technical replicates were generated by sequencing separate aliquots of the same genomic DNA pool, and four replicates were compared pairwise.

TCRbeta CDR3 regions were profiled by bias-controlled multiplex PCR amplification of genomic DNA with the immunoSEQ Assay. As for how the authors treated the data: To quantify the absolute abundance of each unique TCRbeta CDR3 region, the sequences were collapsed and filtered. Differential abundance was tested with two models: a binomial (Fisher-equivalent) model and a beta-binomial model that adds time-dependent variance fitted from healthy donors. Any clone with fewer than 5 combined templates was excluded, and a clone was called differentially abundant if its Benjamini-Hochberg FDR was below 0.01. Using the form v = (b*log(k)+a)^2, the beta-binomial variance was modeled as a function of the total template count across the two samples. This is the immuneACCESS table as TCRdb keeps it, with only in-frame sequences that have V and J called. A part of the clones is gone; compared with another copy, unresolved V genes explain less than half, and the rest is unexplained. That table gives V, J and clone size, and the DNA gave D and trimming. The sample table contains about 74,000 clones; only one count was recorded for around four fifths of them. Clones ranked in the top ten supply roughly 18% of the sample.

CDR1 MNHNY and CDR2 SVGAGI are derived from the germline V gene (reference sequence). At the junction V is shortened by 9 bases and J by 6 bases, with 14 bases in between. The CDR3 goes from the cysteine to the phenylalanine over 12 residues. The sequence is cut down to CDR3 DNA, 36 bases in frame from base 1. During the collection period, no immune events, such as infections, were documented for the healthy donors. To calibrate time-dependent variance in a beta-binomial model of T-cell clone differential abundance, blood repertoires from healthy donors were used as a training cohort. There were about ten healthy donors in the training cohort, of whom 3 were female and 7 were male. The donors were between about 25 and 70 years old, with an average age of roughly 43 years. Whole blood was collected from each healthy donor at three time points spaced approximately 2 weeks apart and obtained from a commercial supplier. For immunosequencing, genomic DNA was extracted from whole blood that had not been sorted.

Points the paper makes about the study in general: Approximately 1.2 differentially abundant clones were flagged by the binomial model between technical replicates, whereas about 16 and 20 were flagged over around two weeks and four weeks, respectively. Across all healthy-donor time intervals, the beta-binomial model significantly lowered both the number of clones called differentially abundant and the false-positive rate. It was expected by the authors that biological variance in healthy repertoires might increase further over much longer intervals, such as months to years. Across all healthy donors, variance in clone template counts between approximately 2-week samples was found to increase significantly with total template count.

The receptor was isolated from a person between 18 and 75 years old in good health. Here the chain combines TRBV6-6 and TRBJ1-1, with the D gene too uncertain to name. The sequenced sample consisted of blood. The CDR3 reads CARTTTAAEAFF. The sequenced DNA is TGTGCCAGAACGACCACCGCCGCTGAAGCTTTCTTT.